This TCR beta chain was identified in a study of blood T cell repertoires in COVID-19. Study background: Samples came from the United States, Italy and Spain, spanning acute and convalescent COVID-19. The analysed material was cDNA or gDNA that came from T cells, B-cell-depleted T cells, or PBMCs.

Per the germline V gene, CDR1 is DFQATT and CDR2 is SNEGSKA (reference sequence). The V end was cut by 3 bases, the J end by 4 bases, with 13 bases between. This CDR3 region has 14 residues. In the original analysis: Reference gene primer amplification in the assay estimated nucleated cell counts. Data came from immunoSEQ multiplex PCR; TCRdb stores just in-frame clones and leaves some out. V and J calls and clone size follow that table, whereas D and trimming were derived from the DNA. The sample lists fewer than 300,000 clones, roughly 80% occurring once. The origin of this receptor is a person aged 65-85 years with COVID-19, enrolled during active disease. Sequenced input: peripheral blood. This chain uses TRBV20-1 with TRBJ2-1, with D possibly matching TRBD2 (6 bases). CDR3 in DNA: TGCAGTGCTAGTCTAGTAGCGGAGTACAATGAGCAGTTCTTC. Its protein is CSASLVAEYNEQFF.